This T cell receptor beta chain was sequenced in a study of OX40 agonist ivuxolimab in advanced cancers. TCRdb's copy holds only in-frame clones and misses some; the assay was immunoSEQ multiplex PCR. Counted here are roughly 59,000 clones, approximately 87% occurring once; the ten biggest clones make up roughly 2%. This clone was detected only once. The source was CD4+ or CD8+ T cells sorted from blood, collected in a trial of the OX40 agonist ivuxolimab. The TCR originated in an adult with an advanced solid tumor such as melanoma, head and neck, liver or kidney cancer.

CDR3 nucleotide sequence: TGTGCCAGCAGTGTGGAGGGGATCCTAATGAATTCACCCCTCCACTTT. Its translation: CASSVEGILMNSPLHF. V usage is TRBV2 and J usage is TRBJ1-6; D may be TRBD1 (5 bases). Trimming cost V 4 bases and J 7 bases, with 17 bases left between them. CDR3 length equals 16 residues. The germline CDR1 and CDR2 sequences are SNHLY and FYNNEI.